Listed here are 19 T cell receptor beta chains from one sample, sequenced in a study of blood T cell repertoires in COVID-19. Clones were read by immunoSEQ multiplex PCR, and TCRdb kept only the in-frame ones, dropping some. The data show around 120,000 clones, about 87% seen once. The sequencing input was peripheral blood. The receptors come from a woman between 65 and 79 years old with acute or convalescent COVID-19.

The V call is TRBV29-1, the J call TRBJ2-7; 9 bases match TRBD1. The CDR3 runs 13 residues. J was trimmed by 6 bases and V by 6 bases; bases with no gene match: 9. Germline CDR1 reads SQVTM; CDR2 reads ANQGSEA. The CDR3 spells CSVPGTGPSEQYF. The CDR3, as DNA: TGCAGCGTCCCTGGGACAGGGCCCTCCGAGCAGTACTTC.

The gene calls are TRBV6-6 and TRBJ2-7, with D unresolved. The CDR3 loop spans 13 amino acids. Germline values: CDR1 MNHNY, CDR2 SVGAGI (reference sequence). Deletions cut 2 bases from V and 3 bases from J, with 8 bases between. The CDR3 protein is CASSYGRNYEQYF. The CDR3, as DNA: TGTGCCAGCAGTTACGGCAGGAACTACGAGCAGTACTTC.

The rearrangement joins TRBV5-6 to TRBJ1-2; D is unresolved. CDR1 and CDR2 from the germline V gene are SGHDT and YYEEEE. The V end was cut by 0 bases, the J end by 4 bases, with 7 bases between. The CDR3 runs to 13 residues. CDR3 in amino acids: CASSLAGTYGYTF. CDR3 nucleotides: TGTGCCAGCAGCTTGGCAGGAACCTATGGCTACACCTTC.

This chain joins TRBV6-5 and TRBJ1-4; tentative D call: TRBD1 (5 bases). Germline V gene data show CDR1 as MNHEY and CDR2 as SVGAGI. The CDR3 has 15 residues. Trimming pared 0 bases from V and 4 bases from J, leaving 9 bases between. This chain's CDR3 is CASSYSPGGNEKLFF. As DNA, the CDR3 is TGTGCCAGCAGTTACTCCCCGGGGGGTAATGAAAAACTGTTTTTT.

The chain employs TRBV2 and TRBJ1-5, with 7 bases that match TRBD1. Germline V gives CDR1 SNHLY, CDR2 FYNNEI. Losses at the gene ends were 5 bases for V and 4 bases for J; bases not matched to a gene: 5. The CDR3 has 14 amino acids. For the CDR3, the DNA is TGTGCCAGCAGTCCCGGGACAGATAATCAGCCCCAGCATTTT. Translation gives CASSPGTDNQPQHF.

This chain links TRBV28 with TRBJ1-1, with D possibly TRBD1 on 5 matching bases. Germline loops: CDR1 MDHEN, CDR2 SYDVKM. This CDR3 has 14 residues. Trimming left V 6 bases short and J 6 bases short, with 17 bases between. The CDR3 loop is CASSPVSGIPEAFF. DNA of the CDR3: TGTGCCAGCAGCCCAGTCTCAGGGATCCCTGAAGCTTTCTTT.

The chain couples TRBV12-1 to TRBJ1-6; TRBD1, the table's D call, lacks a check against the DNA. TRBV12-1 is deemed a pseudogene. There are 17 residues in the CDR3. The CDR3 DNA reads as TGTGCCAGCAGCTTTTTTCCAGGCGCCCGCCATAATTCACCCCTCCACTTT. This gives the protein CASSFFPGARHNSPLHF.

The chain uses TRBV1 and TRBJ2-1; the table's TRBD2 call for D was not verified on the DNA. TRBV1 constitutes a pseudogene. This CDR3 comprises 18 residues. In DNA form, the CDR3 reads TGCACCAGCAGCCGTATGACTAGCCGAACCACCTACTACAATGAGCAGTTCTTC. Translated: CTSSRMTSRTTYYNEQFF.

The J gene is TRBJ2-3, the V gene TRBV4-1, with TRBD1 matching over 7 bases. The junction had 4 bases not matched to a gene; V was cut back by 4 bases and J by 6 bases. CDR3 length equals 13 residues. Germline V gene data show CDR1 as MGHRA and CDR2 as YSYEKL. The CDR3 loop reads CASSPQTGDTQYF. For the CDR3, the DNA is TGCGCCAGCAGCCCTCAGACAGGGGATACGCAGTATTTT.

The CDR3 sequence: CSVPGVMRYEQYF. The CDR3 coding sequence is TGCAGCGTGCCAGGGGTGATGCGCTACGAGCAGTACTTC. The genes are TRBV29-1 and TRBJ2-7; perhaps TRBD1 as D (6 bases). Trimming took off 6 bases at V and 3 bases at J, with 15 bases between the two ends. This CDR3 contains 13 residues. Germline V CDR1 and CDR2: SQVTM, ANQGSEA.

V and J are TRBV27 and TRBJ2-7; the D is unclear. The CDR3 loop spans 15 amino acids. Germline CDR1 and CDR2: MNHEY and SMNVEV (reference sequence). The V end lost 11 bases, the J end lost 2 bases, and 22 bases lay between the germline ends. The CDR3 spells CALKFGTQPTYEQYF. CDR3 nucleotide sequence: TGTGCCCTCAAGTTTGGTACACAGCCCACCTACGAGCAGTACTTC.

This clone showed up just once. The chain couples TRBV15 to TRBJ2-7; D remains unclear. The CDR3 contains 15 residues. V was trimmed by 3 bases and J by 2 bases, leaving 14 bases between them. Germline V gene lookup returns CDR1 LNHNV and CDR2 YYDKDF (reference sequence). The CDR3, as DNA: TGTGCCACCAGCAGTGATGAGATGGAGCCCTACGAGCAGTACTTC. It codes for CATSSDEMEPYEQYF.

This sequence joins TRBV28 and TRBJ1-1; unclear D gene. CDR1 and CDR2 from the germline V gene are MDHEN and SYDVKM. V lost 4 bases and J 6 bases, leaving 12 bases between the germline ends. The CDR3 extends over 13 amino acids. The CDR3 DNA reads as TGTGCCAGCAGTTCCACCGACTGGGCTGAAGCTTTCTTT. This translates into CASSSTDWAEAFF.

In DNA form, the CDR3 reads TGCGCCAGCAGCTTGGACGGGACAGGAGAAGAGACCCAGTACTTC. Protein: CASSLDGTGEETQYF. The V call is TRBV5-1, the J call TRBJ2-5, with 8 bases that match TRBD1. The J segment lost 3 bases and the V segment lost 0 bases, leaving 4 bases of the junction unmatched. Per germline, CDR1 SGHRS and CDR2 YFSETQ. CDR3 length: 15 amino acids.

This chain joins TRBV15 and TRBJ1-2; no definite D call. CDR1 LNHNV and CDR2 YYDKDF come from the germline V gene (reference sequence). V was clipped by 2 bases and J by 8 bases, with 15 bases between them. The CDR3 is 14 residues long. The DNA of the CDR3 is TGTGCCACCAGCAGACCAAGGGAGGGTGCGGGCTACACCTTC. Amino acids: CATSRPREGAGYTF.

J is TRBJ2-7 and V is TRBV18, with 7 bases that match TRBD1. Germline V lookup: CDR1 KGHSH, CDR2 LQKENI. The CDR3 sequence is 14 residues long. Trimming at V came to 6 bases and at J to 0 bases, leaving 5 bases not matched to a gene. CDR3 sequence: CASSPGQSSYEQYF. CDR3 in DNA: TGTGCCAGCTCCCCGGGACAGTCCTCCTACGAGCAGTACTTC.

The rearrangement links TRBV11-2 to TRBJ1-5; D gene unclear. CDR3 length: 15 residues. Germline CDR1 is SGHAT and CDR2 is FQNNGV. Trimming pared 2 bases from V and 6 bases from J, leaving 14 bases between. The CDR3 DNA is TGTGCCAGCAGCTTACTCGGAGGAGCGGCTCAGCCCCAGCATTTT. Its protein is CASSLLGGAAQPQHF.

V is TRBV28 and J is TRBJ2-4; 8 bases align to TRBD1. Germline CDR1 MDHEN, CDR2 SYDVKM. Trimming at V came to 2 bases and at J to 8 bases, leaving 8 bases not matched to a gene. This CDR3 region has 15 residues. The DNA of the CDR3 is TGTGCCAGCAGTTTAGCCCAGGGGGCCCAAGACATTCAGTACTTC. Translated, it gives CASSLAQGAQDIQYF.

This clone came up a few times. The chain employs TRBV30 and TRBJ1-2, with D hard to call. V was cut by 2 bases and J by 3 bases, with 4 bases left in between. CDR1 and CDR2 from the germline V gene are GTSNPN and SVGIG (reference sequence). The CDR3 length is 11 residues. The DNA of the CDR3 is TGTGCCTGGAGTCGTGACTATGGCTACACCTTC. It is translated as CAWSRDYGYTF.